Ten or more counts support the clone carrying this T cell receptor beta chain. Antigen specificity is unknown. The data were taken from a study of T cell repertoires in cytomegalovirus infection. On the study more broadly: An indication of both CMV infection and matching HLA type came from public TCR beta signatures.

Study-level points and caveats: CMV carriers with the relevant HLA were identified by cumulative public TCR beta family frequency. Dominant in the ex vivo response were TCR beta clonotypes restricted by HLA-C and specific for CMV.

TCRdb redid the calling of the reads with MiXCR, one entry per CDR3 protein. The table lists 65,000 to 90,000 distinct CDR3 sequences, 3.7% of them singletons. V gave up 6 bases and J gave up 7 bases, with 9 bases separating them. The CDR3 sequence is 12 residues long. The receptor's source is a human donor in good health (CMV status not recorded). Some clones in this sample may be carry-over from other donors' samples. The specimen was PBMCs. The chain links TRBV12-3 or TRBV12-4 to TRBJ1-4; weak D call: TRBD1 (6 bases). This CDR3 is CASRGGSEKLFF. In nucleotides, the CDR3 is TGTGCCAGCAGGGGGGGCAGTGAAAAACTGTTTTTT.